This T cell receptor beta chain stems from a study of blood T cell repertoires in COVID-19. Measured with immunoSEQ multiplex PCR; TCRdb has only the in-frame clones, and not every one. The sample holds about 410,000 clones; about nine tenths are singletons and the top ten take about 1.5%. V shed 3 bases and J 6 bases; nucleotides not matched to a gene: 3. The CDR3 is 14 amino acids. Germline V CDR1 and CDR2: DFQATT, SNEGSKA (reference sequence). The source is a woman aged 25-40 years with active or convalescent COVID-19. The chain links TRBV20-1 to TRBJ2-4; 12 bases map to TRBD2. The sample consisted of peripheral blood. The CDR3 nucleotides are TGCAGTGCTAGTTCTAGCGGGGGGGGAAACATTCAGTACTTC. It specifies CSASSSGGGNIQYF.